The present T cell receptor beta chain was sequenced within a study of CD8 T cell repertoires and HIV-1 epitope variants. Study overall: Separate wells received one of Twenty-five Gag or Nef variant peptides. Cultures ran around ten days, with IL-2, IL-7 and IL-15 added on days 3 and 7.

The CDR3 totals 14 residues. V was cut by 0 bases and J by 5 bases, with 10 bases left in between. Germline assignment: CDR1 SEHNR and CDR2 FQNEAQ (reference sequence). The table came from immunoSEQ multiplex PCR; TCRdb's copy has only in-frame clones and leaves some out. The data hold thousands of clones, with roughly 69% observed a single time. Findings and caveats of the study: Beta chains alone show antigen proliferation, not cytokine profile or function. Fewer than ten TCR beta clonotypes were antigen-specific, six or seven apparently recognizing autologous or escape variants.

This clone appeared a few times. Its target is unknown. The clonotype originates from a male donor with HIV. This sequence joins TRBV7-9 and TRBJ1-2, with D hard to call. The sample taken for sequencing was cultured CD8+ T cells derived from PBMCs. The CDR3 DNA is TGTGCCAGCAGCTTAGCGATTCGAGCGTATGGCTACACCTTC. It codes for CASSLAIRAYGYTF.